Each of the 22 T cell receptor beta chains below was sequenced from the same sample in a study of response to subunit inactivated influenza vaccine. TCRdb independently ran MiXCR on the RT-PCR reads; one entry per CDR3 protein. The top ten clones hold more than 7% of a sample with just under 250,000 distinct CDR3 sequences, roughly an eighth of them seen once. This material consisted of non-naive T cells sorted from PBMCs, taken 14 to 15 days before vaccination. The receptors were gathered from a man aged 50 to 60 who received an inactivated influenza vaccine.

In this sample, this clonotype turned up once. The J gene is TRBJ2-7, the V gene TRBV5-1, with a weak D call TRBD2 (5 bases). CDR3 length equals 12 residues. Germline lookup yields CDR1 SGHRS and CDR2 YFSETQ. The CDR3 region is CARSDYGYEQYF. The CDR3 nucleotides are TGCGCTCGCAGCGACTACGGTTACGAGCAGTACTTC.

This chain connects TRBV5-6 to TRBJ1-2, with no clear D. Deletions cut 0 bases from V and 4 bases from J, with 4 bases between. Germline V gene sequence: CDR1 SGHDT, CDR2 YYEEEE. There are 12 residues in the CDR3. In DNA form, the CDR3 reads TGTGCCAGCAGCTTGGCGCCCTATGGCTACACCTTC. It codes for CASSLAPYGYTF.

This clonotype has ten or more counts. This sequence joins TRBV6-5 and TRBJ1-1, with D possibly being TRBD1 (6 bases). The CDR3 length is 13 residues. The V end lost 0 bases, the J end lost 10 bases, and 12 bases lay between the germline ends. Germline CDR1 is MNHEY and CDR2 is SVGAGI. In DNA, the CDR3 is TGTGCCAGCAGTTACTCGACAGGTCTAGGAGCTTTCTTT. This translates into CASSYSTGLGAFF.

This chain joins TRBV18 and TRBJ1-2, with D perhaps TRBD1 (5 bases). This CDR3 spans 14 amino acids. Germline CDR1 is KGHSH and CDR2 is LQKENI. Trimming cost V 2 bases and J 2 bases, with 9 bases left between them. The CDR3 spells CASSPAGKNYGYTF. The CDR3 DNA reads TGTGCCAGCTCACCAGCAGGGAAGAACTATGGCTACACCTTC.

This clonotype was counted once. The CDR3 region has the DNA TGCAGCGTGGCGGGCCCTACGGATGAGCAGTTCTTC. This translates into CSVAGPTDEQFF. The chain joins TRBV29-1 to TRBJ2-1; maybe TRBD2 (5 bases). CDR1 and CDR2 from the germline V gene are SQVTM and ANQGSEA. The CDR3 totals 12 residues. The V end lost 6 bases, the J end lost 8 bases, and 14 bases lay between the germline ends.

The V and J genes are TRBV5-1 and TRBJ2-7; weak D call: TRBD1 (6 bases). The germline V gene has CDR1 SGHRS and CDR2 YFSETQ. V gave up 5 bases and J gave up 5 bases, with 26 bases separating them. The CDR3 is 17 amino acids. The CDR3 nucleotides read TGCGCCAGCAGTCCAGGGGCATCAGGGGCACAGGGCAACGAGCAGTACTTC. It specifies CASSPGASGAQGNEQYF.

There are many counts of this clonotype. CDR3 sequence (DNA): TGCAGTGCTAATGCTCTGCCAGGGACGACCTTC. Its protein product is CSANALPGTTF. J is TRBJ1-2 and V is TRBV20-1; possible D gene TRBD1, 5 bases. This CDR3 is 11 amino acids long. With 4 bases removed from V and 14 bases from J, the gap between germline ends came to 17 bases. CDR1 is DFQATT and CDR2 is SNEGSKA in the germline V gene (reference sequence).

The chain employs TRBV9 and TRBJ2-2; possible D gene TRBD2, 5 bases. V was clipped by 4 bases and J by 4 bases, with 14 bases between them. CDR1 SGDLS and CDR2 YYNGEE come from the germline V gene. This CDR3 has 15 amino acids. CDR3 DNA: TGTGCCAGCAGCCCTACGGGATGGGGCACCGGGGAGCTGTTTTTT. Translation: CASSPTGWGTGELFF.

This sequence joins TRBV9 and TRBJ2-7, with D perhaps being TRBD1 or TRBD2 (6 bases each). Germline lookup yields CDR1 SGDLS and CDR2 YYNGEE. Trimming stripped 0 bases from V and 5 bases from J, with 12 bases between. The CDR3 runs to 14 residues. The CDR3 DNA reads TGTGCCAGCAGCGTAGCGGCGGGACAAGACGAGCAGTACTTC. Its protein is CASSVAAGQDEQYF.

The V call is TRBV11-2, the J call TRBJ2-5; D gene unclear. CDR1 SGHAT and CDR2 FQNNGV come from the germline V gene. This CDR3 is built from 15 residues. V lost 4 bases, J lost 1 base, and 13 bases lay in between. DNA for the CDR3: TGTGCCAGCAGCTCTCTCAGCGATCTCCAAGAGACCCAGTACTTC. Translation gives CASSSLSDLQETQYF.

The J gene is TRBJ2-3, the V gene TRBV29-1; unclear D gene. Germline CDR1 reads SQVTM; CDR2 reads ANQGSEA. The CDR3 spans 11 residues. Trimming left V 5 bases short and J 2 bases short, with 5 bases between. CDR3 DNA sequence: TGCAGCGTTCTCCTCACAGATACGCAGTATTTT. Amino acid sequence: CSVLLTDTQYF.

This clonotype turned up a few times. This rearrangement joins TRBV5-6 to TRBJ2-7; no definite D call. Germline V CDR1 and CDR2: SGHDT, YYEEEE. The germline V and J ends were trimmed by 2 bases and 7 bases, with 16 bases remaining between them. This CDR3 contains 14 residues. The CDR3, as DNA: TGTGCCAGCAGCTTTTTGCAAGGCGGAAATGAGCAGTACTTC. Translating gives CASSFLQGGNEQYF.

This clonotype was seen only a few times. In DNA form, the CDR3 reads TGCAGCGTTGAAGTCGCGACACGGGGGGATACGCAGTATTTT. Residues: CSVEVATRGDTQYF. This chain connects TRBV29-1 to TRBJ2-3; a weak D match, TRBD2 (6 bases). CDR3 size: 14 residues. CDR1 SQVTM and CDR2 ANQGSEA come from the germline V gene. V dropped 1 base and J dropped 6 bases, with 14 bases sitting between them.

In its sample, this clonotype was seen many times. The V gene is TRBV20-1, the J gene TRBJ2-3; tentative D call: TRBD2 (5 bases). Between the trimmed V and J ends, which lost 1 base and 0 bases, there was a span of 11 bases. The CDR3 loop spans 15 amino acids. Germline CDR1 is DFQATT and CDR2 is SNEGSKA (reference sequence). The CDR3 sequence: CSARVRRTSTDTQYF. In nucleotides, the CDR3 is TGCAGTGCTAGAGTACGGAGGACTAGCACAGATACGCAGTATTTT.

The sample holds a few counts of this clonotype. In DNA, the CDR3 is TGTGCCAGCGGGGGCGGGAGGGGGTCCTACAATGAGCAGTTCTTC. This translates into CASGGGRGSYNEQFF. This chain links TRBV12-3 or TRBV12-4 with TRBJ2-1; 9 positions match TRBD2. Trimming cost V 8 bases and J 1 base; bases outside gene matches: 6. CDR3 length: 15 amino acids.

The chain joins TRBV28 to TRBJ1-1; the D gene is possibly TRBD1 (6 bases). Germline CDR1 MDHEN, CDR2 SYDVKM. There are 17 residues in the CDR3. V was pared by 4 bases and J by 0 bases, with 18 bases between. CDR3 sequence: CASSSYNREGMNTEAFF. CDR3 bases: TGTGCCAGCAGTTCGTACAACAGGGAGGGGATGAACACTGAAGCTTTCTTT.

This clonotype came up a few times. The V and J genes are TRBV27 and TRBJ2-6; TRBD2 agrees at 7 bases. Germline V gene sequence: CDR1 MNHEY, CDR2 SMNVEV (reference sequence). This CDR3 has 17 amino acids. V lost 6 bases and J lost 2; bases outside the gene matches: 10. CDR3 nucleotide sequence: TGTGCCAGCAGCGGGGGGTACGGATTGCCTGGGGCCAACGTCCTGACTTTC. Its translation: CASSGGYGLPGANVLTF.

The V and J genes are TRBV20-1 and TRBJ1-5; D is unclear. This CDR3 comprises 13 residues. The germline V gene encodes CDR1 DFQATT and CDR2 SNEGSKA (reference sequence). The V and J ends lost 3 bases and 7 bases respectively, with 13 bases between them. This CDR3 is CSARGQLLQPQHF. The CDR3 coding sequence is TGCAGTGCTAGGGGCCAGCTGCTGCAGCCCCAGCATTTT.

This clonotype was recorded many times. The V and J genes are TRBV12-3 or TRBV12-4 and TRBJ2-7, with 9 bases matching TRBD1. The CDR3 is 16 residues long. The V gene end was trimmed by 6 bases and the J gene end by 3 bases; junction bases not matched to a gene: 12. CDR3 amino acids: CASSPRDRDVYYEQYF. CDR3 bases: TGTGCCAGCAGCCCCCGGGACAGGGACGTTTACTACGAGCAGTACTTC.

At least ten counts were recorded for this clonotype. The chain combines TRBV24-1 with TRBJ2-1, with D perhaps matching TRBD1 (6 bases). Germline V lookup: CDR1 KGHDR, CDR2 SFDVKD. Trimming removed 4 bases from V and 11 bases from J, with 14 bases in between. CDR3 size: 13 residues. The DNA for the CDR3 is TGTGCCACCAGTGAGATGATTGGGACAAAGCAGTTCTTC. Protein sequence: CATSEMIGTKQFF.

This clonotype came up a few times. The chain employs TRBV5-1 and TRBJ2-7, with TRBD2 matching over 16 bases. The ends lost 4 bases at V and 2 bases at J; junction bases unmatched: 3. Per germline, CDR1 SGHRS and CDR2 YFSETQ. This CDR3 has 16 residues. The CDR3 bases are TGCGCCAGCAGCGCCGGGACTAGCGGGAGGGCCTACGAGCAGTACTTC. It translates to CASSAGTSGRAYEQYF.

This clonotype has just a few counts. The V call is TRBV7-2, the J call TRBJ2-2, with 7 bases that match TRBD2. Germline CDR1 reads SGHTA; CDR2 reads FQGNSA. This CDR3 is 14 amino acids long. J lost 5 bases, V lost 2 bases, and 2 bases had no gene match. As DNA, the CDR3 is TGTGCCAGCAGCTTACAGCGGGGTACCGGGGAGCTGTTTTTT. It yields the protein CASSLQRGTGELFF.